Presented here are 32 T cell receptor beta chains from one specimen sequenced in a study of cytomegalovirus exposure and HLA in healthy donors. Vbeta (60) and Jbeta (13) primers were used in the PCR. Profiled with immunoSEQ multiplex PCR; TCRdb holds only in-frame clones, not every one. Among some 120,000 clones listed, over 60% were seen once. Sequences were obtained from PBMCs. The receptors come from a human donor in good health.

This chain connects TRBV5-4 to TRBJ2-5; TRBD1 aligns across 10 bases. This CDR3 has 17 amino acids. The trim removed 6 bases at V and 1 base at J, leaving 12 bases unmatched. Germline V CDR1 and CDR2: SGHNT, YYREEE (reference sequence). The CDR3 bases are TGTGCCAGCACTCTGGGGGGACAGGGGAGTGGCCAAGAGACCCAGTACTTC. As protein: CASTLGGQGSGQETQYF.

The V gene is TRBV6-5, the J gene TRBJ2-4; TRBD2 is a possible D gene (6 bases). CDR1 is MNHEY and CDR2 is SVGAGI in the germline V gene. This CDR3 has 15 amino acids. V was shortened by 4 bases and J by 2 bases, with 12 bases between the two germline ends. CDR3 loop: CASSSWTISKNIQYF. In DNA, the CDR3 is TGTGCCAGCAGTTCGTGGACTATCTCCAAAAACATTCAGTACTTC.

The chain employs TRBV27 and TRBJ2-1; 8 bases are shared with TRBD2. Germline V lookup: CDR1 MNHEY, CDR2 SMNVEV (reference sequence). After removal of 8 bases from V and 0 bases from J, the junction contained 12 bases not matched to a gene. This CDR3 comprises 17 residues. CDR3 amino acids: CASHLASGSASYNEQFF. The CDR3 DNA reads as TGTGCCAGCCATCTAGCTAGCGGGTCGGCCTCCTACAATGAGCAGTTCTTC.

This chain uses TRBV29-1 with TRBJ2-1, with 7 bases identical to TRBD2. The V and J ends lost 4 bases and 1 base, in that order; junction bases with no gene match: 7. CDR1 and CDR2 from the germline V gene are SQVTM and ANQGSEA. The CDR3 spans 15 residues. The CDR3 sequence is CSVGFGGRSYNEQFF. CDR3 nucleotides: TGCAGCGTTGGATTCGGCGGGAGATCCTACAATGAGCAGTTCTTC.

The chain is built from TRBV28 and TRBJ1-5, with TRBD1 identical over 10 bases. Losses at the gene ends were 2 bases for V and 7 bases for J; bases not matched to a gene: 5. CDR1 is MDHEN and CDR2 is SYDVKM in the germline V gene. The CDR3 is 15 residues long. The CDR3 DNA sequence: TGTGCCAGCAGTTTAGGGACAGGGGTTTGGCAGCCCCAGCATTTT. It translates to CASSLGTGVWQPQHF.

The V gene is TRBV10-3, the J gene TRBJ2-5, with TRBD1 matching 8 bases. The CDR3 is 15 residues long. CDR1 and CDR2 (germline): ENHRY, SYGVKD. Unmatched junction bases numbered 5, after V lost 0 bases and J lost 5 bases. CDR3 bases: TGTGCCATCAGTGAGTCGACAGGGGCGGGGGAGACCCAGTACTTC. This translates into CAISESTGAGETQYF.

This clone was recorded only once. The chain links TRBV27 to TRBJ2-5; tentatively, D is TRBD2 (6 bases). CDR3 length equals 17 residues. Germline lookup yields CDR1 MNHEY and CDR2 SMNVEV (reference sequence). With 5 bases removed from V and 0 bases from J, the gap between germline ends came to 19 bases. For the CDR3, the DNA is TGTGCCAGCAGTCCTATGGCCGGGACTCCTTACCAAGAGACCCAGTACTTC. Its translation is CASSPMAGTPYQETQYF.

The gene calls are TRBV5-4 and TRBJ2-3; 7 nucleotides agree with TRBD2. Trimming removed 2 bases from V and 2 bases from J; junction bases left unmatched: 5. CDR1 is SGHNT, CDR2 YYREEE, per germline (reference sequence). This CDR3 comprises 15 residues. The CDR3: CASSLGDYSTDTQYF. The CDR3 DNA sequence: TGTGCCAGCAGCTTAGGGGACTACTCCACAGATACGCAGTATTTT. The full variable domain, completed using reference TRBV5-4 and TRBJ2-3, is ETGVTQSPTHLIKTRGQQVTLRCSSQSGHNTVSWYQQALGQGPQFIFQYYREEENGRGNFPPRFSGLQFPNYSSELNVNALELDDSALYLCASSLGDYSTDTQYFGPGTRLTVL.

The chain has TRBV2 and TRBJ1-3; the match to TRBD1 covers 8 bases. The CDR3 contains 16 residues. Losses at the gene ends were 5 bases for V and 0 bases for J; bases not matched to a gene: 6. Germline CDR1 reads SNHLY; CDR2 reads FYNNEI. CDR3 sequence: CASSPEDRGSGNTIYF. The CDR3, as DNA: TGTGCCAGCAGTCCCGAAGACAGGGGCTCTGGAAACACCATATATTTT.

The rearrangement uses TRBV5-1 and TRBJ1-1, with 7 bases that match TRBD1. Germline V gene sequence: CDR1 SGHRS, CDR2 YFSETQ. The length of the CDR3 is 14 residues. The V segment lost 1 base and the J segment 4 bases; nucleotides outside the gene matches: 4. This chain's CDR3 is CASSLTGALTEAFF. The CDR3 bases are TGCGCCAGCAGCTTGACAGGGGCTCTCACTGAAGCTTTCTTT.

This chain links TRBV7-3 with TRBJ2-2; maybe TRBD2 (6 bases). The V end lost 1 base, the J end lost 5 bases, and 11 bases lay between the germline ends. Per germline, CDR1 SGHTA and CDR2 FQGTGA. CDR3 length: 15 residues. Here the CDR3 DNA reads TGTGCCAGCAGCTTAAGTTCGCGGGGTACCGGGGAGCTGTTTTTT. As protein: CASSLSSRGTGELFF. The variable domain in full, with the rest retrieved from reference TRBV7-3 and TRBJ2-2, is GAGVSQTPSNKVTEKGKYVELRCDPISGHTALYWYRQSLGQGPEFLIYFQGTGAADDSGLPNDRFFAVRPEGSVSTLKIQRTERGDSAVYLCASSLSSRGTGELFFGEGSRLTVL.

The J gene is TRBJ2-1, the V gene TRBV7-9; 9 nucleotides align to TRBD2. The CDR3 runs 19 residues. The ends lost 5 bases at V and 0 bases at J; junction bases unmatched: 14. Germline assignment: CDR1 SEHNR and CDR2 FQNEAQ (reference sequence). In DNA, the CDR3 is TGTGCCAGCAGCGCCTTACCGGGACTAGCCCCGAGCTCCTACAATGAGCAGTTCTTC. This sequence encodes CASSALPGLAPSSYNEQFF.

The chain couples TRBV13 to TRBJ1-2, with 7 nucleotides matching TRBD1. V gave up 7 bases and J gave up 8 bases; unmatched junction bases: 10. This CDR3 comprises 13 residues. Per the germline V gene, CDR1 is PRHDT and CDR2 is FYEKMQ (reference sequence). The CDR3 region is CASIVRGSPGYTF. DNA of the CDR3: TGTGCCAGCATCGTCAGGGGGAGCCCCGGCTACACCTTC.

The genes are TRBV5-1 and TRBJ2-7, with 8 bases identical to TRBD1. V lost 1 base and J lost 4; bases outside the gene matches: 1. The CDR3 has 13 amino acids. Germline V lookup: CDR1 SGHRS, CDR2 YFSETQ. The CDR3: CASSLTGGYEQYF. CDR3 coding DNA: TGCGCCAGCAGCTTGACAGGGGGGTACGAGCAGTACTTC.

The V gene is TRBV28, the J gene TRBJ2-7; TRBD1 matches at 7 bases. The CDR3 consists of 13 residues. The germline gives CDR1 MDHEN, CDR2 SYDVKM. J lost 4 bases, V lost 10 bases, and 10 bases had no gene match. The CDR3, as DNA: TGTGCCATTATCGGGGACAGTACTTACGAGCAGTACTTC. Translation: CAIIGDSTYEQYF.

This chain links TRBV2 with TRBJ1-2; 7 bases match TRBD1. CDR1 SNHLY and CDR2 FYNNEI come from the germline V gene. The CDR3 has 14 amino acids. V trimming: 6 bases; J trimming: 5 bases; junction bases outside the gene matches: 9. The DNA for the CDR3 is TGTGCCAGCAGGGACACAGGGGCGAGGTATGGCTACACCTTC. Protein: CASRDTGARYGYTF.

CDR3 nucleotide sequence: TGCGCCAGCAGCTTGGCCTCGGGGAGGACAGATACGCAGTATTTT. Protein product: CASSLASGRTDTQYF. V and J are TRBV5-1 and TRBJ2-3; TRBD2 is a possible D gene (6 bases). Trimming removed 0 bases at V and 3 bases at J, with 11 bases between. Germline CDR1 is SGHRS and CDR2 is YFSETQ. The CDR3 is 15 residues long.

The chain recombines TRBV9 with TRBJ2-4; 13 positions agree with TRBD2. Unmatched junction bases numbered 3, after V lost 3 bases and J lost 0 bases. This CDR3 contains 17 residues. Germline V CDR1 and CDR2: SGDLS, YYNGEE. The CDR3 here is CASSARLAGGAKNIQYF. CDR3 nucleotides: TGTGCCAGCAGCGCGAGACTAGCGGGGGGAGCCAAAAACATTCAGTACTTC.

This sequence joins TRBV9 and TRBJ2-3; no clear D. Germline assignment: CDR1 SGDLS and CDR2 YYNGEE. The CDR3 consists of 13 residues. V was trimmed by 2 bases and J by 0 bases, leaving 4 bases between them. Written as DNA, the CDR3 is TGTGCCAGCAGCGTTAGTAGCACAGATACGCAGTATTTT. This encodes CASSVSSTDTQYF.

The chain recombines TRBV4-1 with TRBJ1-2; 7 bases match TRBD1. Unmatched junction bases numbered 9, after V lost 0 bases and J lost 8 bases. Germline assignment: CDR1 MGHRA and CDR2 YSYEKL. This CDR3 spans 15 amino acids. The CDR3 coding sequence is TGCGCCAGCAGCCAAGAACCGACAGGGCTCTCCGGCTACACCTTC. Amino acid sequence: CASSQEPTGLSGYTF.

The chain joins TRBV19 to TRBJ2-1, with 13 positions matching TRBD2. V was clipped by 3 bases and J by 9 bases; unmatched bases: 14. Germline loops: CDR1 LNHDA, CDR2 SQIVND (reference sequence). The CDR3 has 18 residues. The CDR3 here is CASSIWTSGSPRGGEQFF. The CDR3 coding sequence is TGTGCCAGTAGTATCTGGACTAGCGGGAGCCCGAGGGGGGGTGAGCAGTTCTTC.

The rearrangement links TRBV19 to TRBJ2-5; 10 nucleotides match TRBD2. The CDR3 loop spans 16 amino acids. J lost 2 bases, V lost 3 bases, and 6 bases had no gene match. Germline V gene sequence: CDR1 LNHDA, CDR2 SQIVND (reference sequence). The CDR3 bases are TGTGCCAGTAGTATGGTGTTAGCGGGAGGTCAAGAGACCCAGTACTTC. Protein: CASSMVLAGGQETQYF.

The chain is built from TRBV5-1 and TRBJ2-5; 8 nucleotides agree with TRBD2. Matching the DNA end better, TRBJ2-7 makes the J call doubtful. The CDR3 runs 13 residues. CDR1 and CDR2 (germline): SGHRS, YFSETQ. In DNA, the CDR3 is TGCGCCAGCAGCCTTACTAGCGGTTACGAGCAGTACTTC. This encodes CASSLTSGYEQYF.

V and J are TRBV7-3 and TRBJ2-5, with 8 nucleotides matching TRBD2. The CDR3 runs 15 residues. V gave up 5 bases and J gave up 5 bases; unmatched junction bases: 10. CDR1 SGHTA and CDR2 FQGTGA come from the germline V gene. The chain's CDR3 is CASSRGGAGDETQYF. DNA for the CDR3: TGTGCCAGCAGCCGGGGGGGAGCGGGGGACGAGACCCAGTACTTC.

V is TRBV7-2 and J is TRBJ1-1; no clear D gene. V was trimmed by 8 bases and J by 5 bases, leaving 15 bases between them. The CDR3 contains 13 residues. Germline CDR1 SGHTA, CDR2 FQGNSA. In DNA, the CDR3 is TGTGCCAGCCCTTCGGAGGGTGGAACTGAAGCTTTCTTT. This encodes CASPSEGGTEAFF.

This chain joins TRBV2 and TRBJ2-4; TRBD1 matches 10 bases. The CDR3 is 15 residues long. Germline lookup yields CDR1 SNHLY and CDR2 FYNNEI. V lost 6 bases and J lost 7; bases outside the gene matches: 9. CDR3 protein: CASRTGQGGLNIQYF. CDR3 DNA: TGTGCCAGCAGGACTGGACAGGGGGGCTTGAACATTCAGTACTTC.

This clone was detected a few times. The CDR3 sequence is CASSLDGSEETQYF. The CDR3 bases are TGCGCCAGCAGCTTGGACGGGAGCGAAGAGACCCAGTACTTC. The chain has TRBV5-1 and TRBJ2-5; TRBD2 is a possible D gene (6 bases). Trimming left V 0 bases short and J 3 bases short, with 9 bases between. Per germline, CDR1 SGHRS and CDR2 YFSETQ. The CDR3 consists of 14 residues.

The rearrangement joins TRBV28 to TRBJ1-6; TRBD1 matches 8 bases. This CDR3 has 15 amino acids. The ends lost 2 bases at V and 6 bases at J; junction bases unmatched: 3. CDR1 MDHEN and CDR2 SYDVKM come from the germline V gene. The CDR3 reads CASSLPGQANSPLHF. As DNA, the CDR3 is TGTGCCAGCAGTTTACCGGGACAGGCTAATTCACCCCTCCACTTT.

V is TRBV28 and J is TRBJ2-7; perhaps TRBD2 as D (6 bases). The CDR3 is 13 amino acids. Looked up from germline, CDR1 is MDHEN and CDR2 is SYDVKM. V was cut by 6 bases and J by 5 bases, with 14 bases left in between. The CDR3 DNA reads TGTGCCAGCAGCGCGGGGAGTACGAACGAGCAGTACTTC. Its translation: CASSAGSTNEQYF.

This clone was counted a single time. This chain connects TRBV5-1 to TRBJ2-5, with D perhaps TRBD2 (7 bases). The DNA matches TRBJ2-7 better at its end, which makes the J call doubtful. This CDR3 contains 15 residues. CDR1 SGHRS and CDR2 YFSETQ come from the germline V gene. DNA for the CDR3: TGCGCCAGCAGCTTTGTGTGGGGGGGGCAATACGAGCAGTACTTC. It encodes CASSFVWGGQYEQYF.

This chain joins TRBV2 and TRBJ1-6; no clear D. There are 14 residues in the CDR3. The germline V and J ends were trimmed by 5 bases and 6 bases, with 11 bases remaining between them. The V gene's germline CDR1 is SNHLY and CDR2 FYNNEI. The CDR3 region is CASSYREANSPLHF. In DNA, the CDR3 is TGTGCCAGCAGTTACCGGGAGGCTAATTCACCCCTCCACTTT.

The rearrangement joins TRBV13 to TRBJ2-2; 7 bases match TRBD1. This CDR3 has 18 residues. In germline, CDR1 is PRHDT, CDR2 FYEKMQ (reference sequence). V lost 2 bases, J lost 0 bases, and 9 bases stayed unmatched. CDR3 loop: CASSLRVTGLTNTGELFF. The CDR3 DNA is TGTGCCAGCAGCTTAAGGGTGACAGGGCTTACGAACACCGGGGAGCTGTTTTTT.